A selection of T cell receptor beta chains follows, all from one sample in a study of T cells in Graves' hyperthyroidism and ophthalmopathy. TCRdb re-derived calls from the multiplex PCR reads in MiXCR, one entry per CDR3 protein. The profile shows about 600,000 distinct CDR3 sequences, 14% of them singletons. The source material was blood. The receptors here all came from a young woman with Graves' ophthalmopathy. Each CDR3 is given with its conserved first and last residue. The D gene is left open where the match is weak. The size entry is marked missing in some rows and otherwise reads once, few, many or a size class.

clone size	J gene	D gene	V gene	CDR3 protein	CDR3 DNA
-	TRBJ1-2	-	TRBV6-5	CASSYSPGTDYGYTF	TGTGCCAGCAGTTACTCTCCCGGAACGGACTATGGCTACACCTTC
many	TRBJ1-3	TRBD1	TRBV18	CASVQTGTGTGNTIYF	TGTGCCAGCGTACAGACCGGGACAGGAACTGGAAACACCATATATTTT
many	TRBJ2-1	TRBD1	TRBV12-3/TRBV12-4	CASSLRGRGLNEQFF	TGTGCCAGCAGCCTTCGGGGCAGGGGGTTGAATGAGCAGTTCTTC
few	TRBJ2-1	-	TRBV9	CASSVDDSEQFF	TGTGCCAGCAGCGTAGACGACAGCGAGCAGTTCTTC
many	TRBJ1-1	-	TRBV2	CASRGISGATEAFF	TGTGCCAGCAGAGGGATCTCGGGGGCCACTGAAGCTTTCTTT
-	TRBJ2-7	TRBD2	TRBV12-3/TRBV12-4	CASSLDKGLGREQYF	TGTGCCAGCAGTTTAGATAAGGGACTAGGGCGCGAGCAGTACTTC
-	TRBJ2-1	TRBD2	TRBV7-9	CASSLMWTSGSRNEQFF	TGTGCCAGCAGCTTAATGTGGACTAGCGGGAGCAGGAATGAGCAGTTCTTC
many	TRBJ1-5	-	TRBV20-1	CSASLGFFSNQPQHF	TGCAGTGCTAGTTTGGGATTCTTTAGCAATCAGCCCCAGCATTTT
-	TRBJ1-5	-	TRBV25-1	CASRAKGRGNQPQHF	TGTGCCAGCAGGGCAAAGGGACGGGGGAATCAGCCCCAGCATTTT
many	TRBJ2-7	TRBD2	TRBV7-9	CASSLVLAGGGEQYF	TGTGCCAGCAGCTTAGTCCTAGCGGGAGGTGGCGAGCAGTACTTC
few	TRBJ2-1	-	TRBV18	CASSPNAPSNNEQFF	TGTGCCAGCTCACCCAACGCTCCGTCGAACAATGAGCAGTTCTTC